These 15 T cell receptor beta chains originate from one sample sequenced in a study of neurological immune-mediated disorders (dated by TCRdb to between 2019 and 2020). Receptor libraries were prepared by 5' RACE. Sequencer: Illumina HiSeq 2500. In TCRdb, the public reads were trimmed at Q25 with fastp and aligned with MiXCR, with productive beta chains retained. Each CDR3 protein gets just one entry, which takes the most common genes and DNA from the rows behind it. The sample table contains tens of thousands of distinct CDR3 sequences; only one count was recorded for about 14% of them. The ten top clones hold 27% of the sample. Sequences were obtained from PBMCs. These TCRs come from a woman aged 50 to 60 with HTLV-1-associated myelopathy (HAM/TSP).

This clonotype occurred many times. The V call is TRBV28, the J call TRBJ2-1, with 7 bases aligning to TRBD2. The ends lost 8 bases at V and 8 bases at J; junction bases unmatched: 9. The germline gives CDR1 MDHEN, CDR2 SYDVKM. The CDR3 has 13 amino acids. The CDR3 coding sequence is TGTGCCAGCGTTACCGGACTAGTCGATGAGCAGTTCTTC. Translating it yields CASVTGLVDEQFF.

This clonotype has ten or more counts. This chain joins TRBV20-1 and TRBJ1-1; D unresolved. The V and J ends lost 3 bases and 0 bases respectively, with 8 bases between them. CDR3 length: 13 residues. Germline loops: CDR1 DFQATT, CDR2 SNEGSKA (reference sequence). DNA of the CDR3: TGCAGTGCTAGTCCGGGGATGAACACTGAAGCTTTCTTT. This codes for CSASPGMNTEAFF.

Notes on this clonotype: This could be a read error, since a much larger clone is one nucleotide away. The chain has TRBV7-3 and TRBJ2-2; a possible D gene is TRBD2 (7 bases). The germline V gene has CDR1 SGHTA and CDR2 FQGTGA. This CDR3 region has 13 residues. The V end was cut by 5 bases, the J end by 9 bases, with 13 bases between. CDR3 in amino acids: CASSLGGAWELFF. The CDR3 coding sequence is TGTGCCAGCAGCCTTGGGGGGGCCTGGGAGCTGTTTTTT.

This clonotype was counted at least ten times. This chain joins TRBV20-1 and TRBJ1-6; the match to TRBD1 covers 7 bases. Per germline, CDR1 DFQATT and CDR2 SNEGSKA (reference sequence). The V segment lost 0 bases and the J segment 2 bases; nucleotides outside the gene matches: 7. This CDR3 is 17 amino acids long. The CDR3 spells CSARDLDRDAYNSPLHF. CDR3 nucleotide sequence: TGCAGTGCTAGAGATCTTGACAGGGACGCCTATAATTCACCCCTCCACTTT.

The sample holds one count of this clonotype. At one end the junction does not follow the germline gene, possibly because of a read error. This chain connects TRBV7-2 to TRBJ1-2, with D perhaps TRBD1 (5 bases). Germline lookup yields CDR1 SGHTA and CDR2 FQGNSA. The CDR3 runs 15 residues. The CDR3 here is CASSLETGVSWGYTF. The DNA for the CDR3 is TGCGCCAGCAGCTTAGAAACGGGGGTATCGTGGGGCTACACCTTC.

On this clonotype: At one end, the junction sequence differs from germline, possibly due to a read error. The gene calls are TRBV6-2 or TRBV6-3 and TRBJ1-5; 10 bases agree with TRBD1. The CDR3 sequence is 15 residues long. CDR1 MNHEY and CDR2 SVGEGT come from the germline V gene. CDR3 in DNA: TGTACCAGCAGTTACCGGGACAGGGGCTCGCAGCCCCGGCATTTT. It is translated as CTSSYRDRGSQPRHF.

This clonotype has a count of ten or more. The chain couples TRBV30 to TRBJ1-5, with D possibly matching TRBD1 (6 bases). The CDR3 runs 14 residues. The ends were cut back, 1 base at V and 2 bases at J, with 9 bases in the middle. Germline CDR1 and CDR2: GTSNPN and SVGIG (reference sequence). The CDR3 protein is CAWSGTARNQPQHF. The CDR3, as DNA: TGTGCCTGGAGTGGGACAGCGCGCAATCAGCCCCAGCATTTT.

This clonotype showed up many times. The V gene is TRBV20-1, the J gene TRBJ1-6; D is unclear. CDR1 is DFQATT, CDR2 SNEGSKA, per germline (reference sequence). The CDR3 consists of 13 residues. Trimming took 6 bases from V and 14 from J, leaving 20 bases between them. The CDR3, as DNA: TGCAGTGCCCGAGGCCCTGACGCCGCCGCCCTCCACTTT. Protein sequence: CSARGPDAAALHF.

This clonotype occurred many times. The chain combines TRBV7-9 with TRBJ1-6, with a weak D call TRBD1 (5 bases). This CDR3 contains 13 residues. V lost 4 bases and J lost 8, with 9 bases in between. CDR1 and CDR2 from the germline V gene are SEHNR and FQNEAQ (reference sequence). The CDR3 spells CASSSGGYSPLHF. CDR3 nucleotides: TGTGCCAGCAGCTCCGGGGGGTATTCACCCCTCCACTTT.

This clonotype was seen ten or more times. V is TRBV5-1 and J is TRBJ1-3; no firm D call. Trimming shortened V by 0 bases and J by 0 bases, and 7 bases separated the two germline ends. The CDR3 contains 15 residues. Germline V gene sequence: CDR1 SGHRS, CDR2 YFSETQ. In DNA form, the CDR3 reads TGCGCCAGCAGCTTGGAGGCGGTCTCTGGAAACACCATATATTTT. Translated, it gives CASSLEAVSGNTIYF.

This clonotype was counted at least ten times. This chain uses TRBV29-1 with TRBJ1-5; 7 nucleotides line up with TRBD1. With V trimmed by 5 bases and J by 4 bases, 2 bases remained unmatched. From germline, CDR1 is SQVTM and CDR2 ANQGSEA. The CDR3 consists of 12 residues. The CDR3 sequence: CSVSRGNQPQHF. In DNA form, the CDR3 reads TGCAGCGTTTCCAGGGGGAATCAGCCCCAGCATTTT.

This clonotype occurred many times. This sequence joins TRBV6-2 or TRBV6-3 and TRBJ2-7; possible D gene TRBD2, 6 bases. The CDR3 is made up of 13 amino acids. V was clipped by 6 bases and J by 2 bases, with 11 bases between them. The germline CDR1 and CDR2 sequences are MNHEY and SVGEGT. CDR3 coding DNA: TGTGCCAGCAGCCGTCCGGGGGCCTACGAGCAGTACTTC. As protein: CASSRPGAYEQYF.

This clonotype was seen ten or more times. The chain combines TRBV12-3 or TRBV12-4 with TRBJ1-5, with D tentatively TRBD1 (6 bases). The ends were cut back, 4 bases at V and 1 base at J, with 8 bases in the middle. CDR3 length: 14 residues. In DNA form, the CDR3 reads TGTGCCAGCAGTTGGACAGCGAGCAATCAGCCCCAGCATTTT. Its protein is CASSWTASNQPQHF.

The CDR3 DNA reads as TGTGCCAGCAACCCATCGAACCAAAGGGGGGGCAATCAGCCCCAGCATTTT. This codes for CASNPSNQRGGNQPQHF. The V and J genes are TRBV7-9 and TRBJ1-5, with D tentatively TRBD1 (6 bases). The germline V gene has CDR1 SEHNR and CDR2 FQNEAQ (reference sequence). The CDR3 has 17 amino acids. V was shortened by 7 bases and J by 2 bases, with 21 bases between the two germline ends.

V is TRBV5-1 and J is TRBJ2-5; 9 positions match TRBD1. The CDR3 loop spans 16 amino acids. V was clipped by 7 bases and J by 3 bases; unmatched bases: 13. The germline CDR1 and CDR2 sequences are SGHRS and YFSETQ. The CDR3 reads CASGQIETGGEETQYF. CDR3 coding DNA: TGCGCCAGCGGACAGATAGAGACAGGGGGAGAAGAGACCCAGTACTTC.